The next 7 T cell receptor beta chains were all read from a single sample in a study of T cell responses to AZD1222 COVID-19 vaccine. Profiling relied on immunoSEQ multiplex PCR, and the TCRdb table lists in-frame clones only, not all of them. The sample lists 210,000 or so clones; roughly 94% were seen once. This material consisted of peripheral blood, taken 28 days after the second dose of the MenACWY control vaccine. Receptors were obtained from an adult who received the MenACWY meningococcal vaccine as a control.

V is TRBV10-3 and J is TRBJ2-5; no clear D. Germline values: CDR1 ENHRY, CDR2 SYGVKD. Trimming stripped 4 bases from V and 1 base from J, with 7 bases between. CDR3 length: 13 amino acids. CDR3 sequence reads: CAISGSPQETQYF. CDR3 bases: TGTGCCATCAGTGGCAGTCCCCAAGAGACCCAGTACTTC.

The chain carries TRBV21-1 and TRBJ2-3. TRBV21-1 is annotated as a pseudogene. This CDR3 spans 15 amino acids. The CDR3 DNA is TGTGCCAGCAGCAAAGTCCGGGGGCGCACAGATACGCAGTATTTT. This codes for CASSKVRGRTDTQYF.

The genes are TRBV30 and TRBJ1-6; tentative D call: TRBD1 (5 bases). This CDR3 region has 14 residues. Trimming removed 3 bases from V and 8 bases from J, with 14 bases in between. Germline V gene sequence: CDR1 GTSNPN, CDR2 SVGIG (reference sequence). The CDR3 sequence is CAWRLGTGDSPLHF. The CDR3 DNA sequence: TGTGCCTGGAGGCTTGGAACAGGAGATTCACCCCTCCACTTT.

The chain has TRBV2 and TRBJ2-1, with unresolved D. V was trimmed by 2 bases and J by 9 bases, leaving 14 bases between them. In germline, CDR1 is SNHLY, CDR2 FYNNEI. The CDR3 spans 14 residues. In DNA form, the CDR3 reads TGTGCCAGCAGTGAATGTCGCGTGGGGTGTGAGCAGTTCTTC. Protein: CASSECRVGCEQFF.

V gene TRBV2 combines with J gene TRBJ1-1; the D is unclear. The CDR3 is 13 residues long. Germline V lookup: CDR1 SNHLY, CDR2 FYNNEI. V was trimmed by 5 bases and J by 3 bases, leaving 10 bases between them. CDR3 coding DNA: TGTGCCAGCAGTTTTCAGGAGGACACTGAAGCTTTCTTT. Its translation is CASSFQEDTEAFF.

This sequence joins TRBV27 and TRBJ2-7, with D unresolved. Deletions cut 3 bases from V and 2 bases from J, with 8 bases between. Germline CDR1 reads MNHEY; CDR2 reads SMNVEV (reference sequence). The CDR3 runs 13 residues. CDR3 nucleotides: TGTGCCAGCAGTTTCGGCAGCACCTACGAGCAGTACTTC. It translates to CASSFGSTYEQYF.

This chain uses TRBV27 with TRBJ2-2; tentatively, D is TRBD1 or TRBD2 (5 bases each). Between the trimmed V and J ends, which lost 3 bases and 6 bases, there was a span of 8 bases. The CDR3 has 13 amino acids. CDR1 MNHEY and CDR2 SMNVEV come from the germline V gene (reference sequence). CDR3 nucleotide sequence: TGTGCCAGCAGTTTTCGGGGCTCCGGGGAGCTGTTTTTT. It codes for CASSFRGSGELFF.